Given below is one TCR beta chain in context. This entry comes from a study of CD8 T cells in Susac syndrome. Random hexamers served to reverse transcribe roughly 0.5 to 1 ug RNA. TCRdb re-analysed the immunoSEQ multiplex PCR reads in MiXCR, keeping a single row per CDR3 protein. The table shows 45,000 to 60,000 distinct CDR3 sequences, with around 93% occurring only once. The V and J ends lost 6 bases and 0 bases, in that order; junction bases with no gene match: 7. The CDR3 has 15 amino acids. This sequence was found in a human donor with multiple sclerosis. The V and J genes are TRBV12-3 or TRBV12-4 and TRBJ2-7; 8 nucleotides match TRBD1. Material: CD8+ T cells from PBMCs. CDR3 nucleotide sequence: TGTGCCAGCAGCCGACAGGGGACAAGCTCCTACGAGCAGTACTTC. Protein sequence: CASSRQGTSSYEQYF.